This is a list of T cell receptor beta chains from one sample in a study of cytomegalovirus exposure and HLA in healthy donors. The method was immunoSEQ multiplex PCR; TCRdb's version includes in-frame clones alone and lacks a portion of them. This table has tens of thousands of clones, about 67% appearing once. What was sequenced was PBMCs. These receptor sequences come from a man in his forties or fifties in good health and CMV-seropositive. The CDR3 runs from the conserved cysteine through the conserved F or W. The order of the fields is D gene, clone size, J gene, V gene, CDR3 DNA, CDR3 protein. The D gene is left open where the match is weak. Part of the rows lack a size; the others show once, few, many or a class for expanded clones.

- - TRBJ2-1 TRBV6-5 TGTGCCAGCGGTCGGGAATACTACAATGAGCAGTTCTTC CASGREYYNEQFF
- - TRBJ1-4 TRBV5-1 TGCGCCAGCAGCTTGGGGCAGGGGAGCGCTAATGAAAAACTGTTTTTT CASSLGQGSANEKLFF
TRBD1 - TRBJ2-7 TRBV28 TGTGCCAGCAGTCAACCGGGACAGAAGGACGAGCAGTACTTC CASSQPGQKDEQYF
TRBD1 - TRBJ1-1 TRBV2 TGTGCCAGCAACCGGGACAGGGTCATGAACACTGAAGCTTTCTTT CASNRDRVMNTEAFF
- few TRBJ2-1 TRBV28 TGTGCCAGCACCGTAGACACCCAAAAGGCAAATGAGCAGTTCTTC CASTVDTQKANEQFF
- many TRBJ1-1 TRBV2 TGTGCCAGCAGGGCCCAGCAGACACTTAACACTGAAGCTTTCTTT CASRAQQTLNTEAFF
- - TRBJ1-5 TRBV7-2 TGTGCCAGCAGCTTTCGGGGGGATCAGCCCCAGCATTTT CASSFRGDQPQHF
TRBD1 few TRBJ1-5 TRBV5-5 TGTGCCAGCAGCTTGGGGGACAGGGCTCAGCCCCAGCATTTT CASSLGDRAQPQHF
- many TRBJ1-2 TRBV4-1 TGCGCCAGCAGCCAGTACTATACAGGGTCCGGCTACACCTTC CASSQYYTGSGYTF
TRBD1 once TRBJ1-5 TRBV2 TGTGCCAGCAGTGAGGGACAGGGCAATCAGCCCCAGCATTTT CASSEGQGNQPQHF
TRBD1 - TRBJ2-1 TRBV2 TGCACCCCCGGGACAGCCAACAATGAGCAGTTCTTC CTPGTANNEQFF
TRBD1 once TRBJ2-3 TRBV5-4 TGTGCCAGCAGGGAAAGACAGGGCCCGACAGATACGCAGTATTTT CASRERQGPTDTQYF
- - TRBJ2-1 TRBV27 TGTGCCAGCAGTTTTCGGGAGAAGCTCCCCTACAATGAGCAGTTCTTC CASSFREKLPYNEQFF
- medium-sized TRBJ1-1 TRBV6-5 TGTGCCAGCAGTTTGGAGCTGAACACTGAAGCTTTCTTT CASSLELNTEAFF
- - TRBJ2-2 TRBV7-3 TGTGCCAGCAGCTTAGAATACTTTAACGGGGAGCTGTTTTTT CASSLEYFNGELFF
TRBD2 once TRBJ2-3 TRBV2 TGTGCCAGCACCGGGACTAGCGGGGGTAGCACAGATACGCAGTATTTT CASTGTSGGSTDTQYF
- - TRBJ2-5 TRBV19 TGTGCCAGTAGTGTCACCGGGACATCGGAGACCCAGTACTTC CASSVTGTSETQYF
TRBD1 - TRBJ1-2 TRBV27 TGTGCCAGTAGCCCCATAGACAGGGGAGGGTATGGCTACACCTTC CASSPIDRGGYGYTF
TRBD1 - TRBJ1-2 TRBV10-3 TGTGCCATCAGTGAGTCAGCTACGGGACAGGGGGTTTCCGGCGGCTACACCTTC CAISESATGQGVSGGYTF
- - TRBJ1-3 TRBV30 TGTGCCTCCCGACAAGTTCTGATCTCTGGAAACACCATATATTTT CASRQVLISGNTIYF
- - TRBJ1-2 TRBV28 TGTGCCAGCCCCCGGACAGAAAACTATGGCTACACCTTC CASPRTENYGYTF
TRBD1 - TRBJ2-7 TRBV23-1 TGCGCCAGCAGTCAATCCCAGGACAGGGGCTACGAGCAGTACTTC CASSQSQDRGYEQYF
TRBD1 - TRBJ2-7 TRBV29-1 TGCAGCGGACGGGACAGCCGGGAGCAGTACTTC CSGRDSREQYF
- - TRBJ2-7 TRBV4-3 TGCGCCAGCAGCCAAGATTTCCTCTACGAGCAGTACTTC CASSQDFLYEQYF
- - TRBJ1-1 TRBV5-1 TGCGCCAGCAGCCCTTCTGGACAGAACACTGAAGCTTTCTTT CASSPSGQNTEAFF
- few TRBJ1-1 TRBV7-2 TGTGCCAGCAGCTTAGACATCCGGAACACTGAAGCTTTCTTT CASSLDIRNTEAFF
- few TRBJ2-2 TRBV19 TGTGCCACCAGTCCCCAGGCCGGGGAGCTGTTTTTT CATSPQAGELFF
- - TRBJ2-3 TRBV5-8 TGTGCCAGCAGCTTGGTGGAGACAGATACGCAGTATTTT CASSLVETDTQYF
TRBD1 once TRBJ1-5 TRBV30 TGTGCCTGGGACAGGGGTCGGCCGGTTCGCAATCAGCCCCAGCATTTT CAWDRGRPVRNQPQHF
TRBD2 - TRBJ2-7 TRBV13 TGTGCCAGCAGCTTAGCTAGCGGGAGAATTGGCGAGCAGTACTTC CASSLASGRIGEQYF
TRBD2 few TRBJ2-1 TRBV6-1 TGTGCCAGCAGTGGGGGGACTAGCGGATACAATGAGCAGTTCTTC CASSGGTSGYNEQFF
- - TRBJ1-1 TRBV7-2 TGTGCCAGCAGCGTACAGGGAGGGAATGAAGCTTTCTTT CASSVQGGNEAFF
- - TRBJ2-7 TRBV11-2 TGTGCCAGCAGCTCCCGGAGGGGGGGGTTCTCCTACGAGCAGTACTTC CASSSRRGGFSYEQYF
- - TRBJ1-1 TRBV11-3 TGTGCCAGCAGCTCGACAGGGAACACTGAAGCTTTCTTT CASSSTGNTEAFF
TRBD1 - TRBJ1-1 TRBV10-3 TGTGCCACCGGGACAGGGGGAACTGAAGCTTTCTTT CATGTGGTEAFF
- - TRBJ1-1 TRBV30 TGTGCCTGGAGTCCGGCAACGGGGAAGGACACTGAAGCTTTCTTT CAWSPATGKDTEAFF
TRBD1 - TRBJ2-1 TRBV5-1 TGCGCCAGCAGCGGCAATCCGGGACAGGGGGCATGGCAGGGCAATGAGCAGTTCTTC CASSGNPGQGAWQGNEQFF
TRBD2 - TRBJ2-3 TRBV27 TGTGCCAGCAGTTCTCTAGCGGGAGTTCCAGATACGCAGTATTTT CASSSLAGVPDTQYF
- - TRBJ1-1 TRBV25-1 TGTGCCAGCAGTGAATCCCTAGGGAACACTGAAGCTTTCTTT CASSESLGNTEAFF
- - TRBJ1-2 TRBV7-8 TGTGCCAGCAGCTTAGATGGCAGGGCTAACTATGGCTACACCTTC CASSLDGRANYGYTF
TRBD1 - TRBJ1-2 TRBV7-3 TGTGCCAGCAGCTTAACAGGGGGCGAGTATGGCTACACCTTC CASSLTGGEYGYTF